This T cell receptor (beta chain) appears in the sequencing data of a study of blood T cell repertoires in COVID-19. In the original workflow: Using reference gene primer amplification, nucleated cell counts were estimated. Profiling relied on immunoSEQ multiplex PCR, and the TCRdb table lists in-frame clones only, not all of them. V, J and clone size derive from that table, while D and trimming were established from the DNA sequence. This sample yields some 200,000 clones, of which around 89% are seen a single time; over 7% belongs to the top ten. Two consecutive negative NP/OP PCR tests, clearance, or resolved symptoms defined Cohort 3 recovery. Per the germline V gene, CDR1 is GTSNPN and CDR2 is SVGIG (reference sequence). Trimming cost V 4 bases and J 1 base, with 10 bases left between them. The CDR3 loop spans 13 amino acids.

The receptor was isolated from a woman under 30 who had recovered from COVID-19. Specimen: PBMCs or T cells enriched from blood (not recorded which). The chain links TRBV30 to TRBJ1-1; the D is unclear. CDR3 loop: CAWNDGANTEAFF. The DNA of the CDR3 is TGTGCCTGGAACGACGGAGCGAACACTGAAGCTTTCTTT.